The present entry profiles one TCR beta chain with its context. Its specificity is unknown. The V segment lost 8 bases and the J segment 0 bases; nucleotides outside the gene matches: 4. The CDR3 has 12 residues. Germline V gene sequence: CDR1 SQVTM, CDR2 ANQGSEA. This entry comes from a study of OX40 agonist ivuxolimab in advanced cancers. The wider study: While on treatment, patients had intravenous ivuxolimab at 0.01 to 10 mg/kg every 2 weeks. General study points: The study found that CD8+ T cells averaged more expanded clones than CD4+.

The assay was immunoSEQ multiplex PCR, and TCRdb's table has in-frame clones only and misses some. This table has fewer than 85,000 clones, 75% to 90% appearing once. The starting material was CD4+ or CD8+ T cells sorted from blood, obtained in a trial of the OX40 agonist ivuxolimab. The rearrangement uses TRBV29-1 and TRBJ2-7, with 7 nucleotides matching TRBD1. The sequence was collected from an adult with an advanced solid tumor such as melanoma, head and neck, liver or kidney cancer. This chain's CDR3 is CSPGQSSYEQYF. The DNA for the CDR3 is TGCAGCCCGGGACAGAGCTCCTACGAGCAGTACTTC.